Given below is one T cell receptor (beta chain) in context. This record belongs to a study of shared clonotypes between healthy human individuals. Trimming removed 3 bases at V and 9 bases at J, with 16 bases between. Germline CDR1 reads MRHNA; CDR2 reads SNTAGT. The CDR3 is 14 amino acids. The protocol was immunoSEQ multiplex PCR, while the TCRdb copy is restricted to in-frame clones and leaves out a portion. This table has about 2 million clones, 90% to 95% appearing once. Sequencing was carried out using naive CD4+ T cells sorted from blood. The subset is: CD45RA+ positively selected. The receptor comes from a young man in good health. The rearrangement links TRBV6-4 to TRBJ2-3; no firm D call. The CDR3 nucleotides read TGTGCCAGCAGTGATTCTCACCCCCCAGGCACGCAGTATTTT. It translates to CASSDSHPPGTQYF.